The present T cell receptor (beta chain) was sequenced within a study of tumor-infiltrating lymphocytes in localized non-small cell lung cancer. At the level of the study: Some samples were collected after neoadjuvant chemotherapy; smokers, never-smokers and several histologies were included.

Regarding this clone: Its antigen is as yet unknown.

Per the germline V gene, CDR1 is SEHNR and CDR2 is FQNEAQ (reference sequence). The trim removed 4 bases at V and 3 bases at J, leaving 8 bases unmatched. The CDR3 spans 15 residues. Study results and limitations: Higher tumor T cell infiltration than in uninvolved lung was supported by TCRbeta sequencing. Tumor T-cell fraction was not associated with recurrence-free survival. Different pieces of the same tissue were used for each assay.

Libraries were prepared by immunoSEQ multiplex PCR; TCRdb keeps only in-frame clonotypes and omits some of them. The sample records 10,000 to 15,000 clones, roughly 80% being singletons. The sequence came from a human donor with non-small cell lung cancer. The specimen sequenced was lung tumor tissue. The V and J genes are TRBV7-9 and TRBJ1-1; 7 bases agree with TRBD1. The CDR3 DNA sequence: TGTGCCAGCAGCTCATTGACAGGGTACGACACTGAAGCTTTCTTT. Its translation: CASSSLTGYDTEAFF.